This entry lists 5 T cell receptor beta chains sequenced from one sample in a study of CD4 T cells in relation to SARS-CoV-2 and coronaviruses (dated by TCRdb to 2020 to 2022). Library preparation was by the immunoSEQ multiplex PCR assay. TCRdb obtained this table from immuneACCESS and retained in-frame rearrangements with V and J assigned. These tables miss some clones; where compared with another copy, unresolved V genes account for less than half of the shortfall, and the remainder is unexplained. The sample contains around 11,000 clones, roughly 81% of them found a single time. The top ten clonotypes cover roughly 17% of the sample. Their target antigens are unknown. CD4+ T cells from unexposed donors were collected before the COVID-19 pandemic (2011-2018). Following 10 days of culture, the EasySep CD4+ T cell isolation kit was used to isolate CD4+ T cells. Sequences were obtained from CD4+ T cells from PBMCs, cultured in vitro. The receptors here all came from a human donor in good health.

This clone was recorded a few times. The chain has TRBV19 and TRBJ1-2; D not resolved. This CDR3 region has 12 residues. Germline CDR1 LNHDA, CDR2 SQIVND (reference sequence). Trimming removed 7 bases at V and 1 base at J, with 7 bases between. This CDR3 reads CASMGNNYGYTF. The CDR3 region has the DNA TGTGCCAGTATGGGGAATAACTATGGCTACACCTTC. The entire variable domain, with the rest obtained from reference TRBV19 and TRBJ1-2, is as follows: DGGITQSPKYLFRKEGQNVTLSCEQNLNHDAMYWYRQDPGQGLRLIYYSQIVNDFQKGDIAEGYSVSREKKESFPLTVTSAQKNPTAFYLCASMGNNYGYTFGSGTRLTVV.

The chain couples TRBV27 to TRBJ2-7; TRBD1 might be the D (5 bases). V gave up 4 bases and J gave up 0 bases, with 16 bases separating them. Germline V lookup: CDR1 MNHEY, CDR2 SMNVEV (reference sequence). This CDR3 comprises 16 residues. CDR3 bases: TGTGCCAGCAGTTACCGGACACCTTCGAGCTCCTACGAGCAGTACTTC. This codes for CASSYRTPSSSYEQYF.

This clone was seen a handful of times. This chain joins TRBV2 and TRBJ1-5; tentatively, D is TRBD1 (6 bases). Trimming took off 5 bases at V and 1 base at J, with 15 bases between the two ends. Germline loops: CDR1 SNHLY, CDR2 FYNNEI. The CDR3 is 16 amino acids. CDR3 DNA: TGTGCCAGCAGTCAACAGGGAGGTAGAAGCAATCAGCCCCAGCATTTT. This sequence encodes CASSQQGGRSNQPQHF.

The rearrangement links TRBV2 to TRBJ1-2, with D possibly matching TRBD1 (6 bases). V lost 6 bases to trimming and J lost 3 bases, with 11 bases between them. Germline V lookup: CDR1 SNHLY, CDR2 FYNNEI. This CDR3 is built from 13 residues. For the CDR3, the DNA is TGTGCCAGCAGGAGGGAGGGGGACTATGGCTACACCTTC. It yields the protein CASRREGDYGYTF.

CDR3 bases: TGTGCCAGCAGTGAATCCTGGACAGGGGAAGCTTTCTTT. Its protein product is CASSESWTGEAFF. The rearrangement uses TRBV2 and TRBJ1-1; 8 positions agree with TRBD1. V shed 2 bases and J 8 bases; nucleotides not matched to a gene: 4. This CDR3 has 13 amino acids. Germline V CDR1 and CDR2: SNHLY, FYNNEI.